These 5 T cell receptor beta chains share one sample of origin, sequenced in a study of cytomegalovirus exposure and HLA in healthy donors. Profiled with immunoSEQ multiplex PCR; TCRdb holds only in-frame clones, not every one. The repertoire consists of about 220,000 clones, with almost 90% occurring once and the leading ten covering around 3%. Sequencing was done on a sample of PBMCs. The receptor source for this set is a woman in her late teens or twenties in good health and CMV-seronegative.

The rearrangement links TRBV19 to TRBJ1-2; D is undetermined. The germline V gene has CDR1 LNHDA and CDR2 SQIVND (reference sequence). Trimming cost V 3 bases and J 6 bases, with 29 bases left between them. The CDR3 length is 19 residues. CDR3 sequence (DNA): TGTGCCAGTAGTATGTCGGTACGACCGACTTTAATTTCGTGGAATGGCTACACCTTC. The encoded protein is CASSMSVRPTLISWNGYTF. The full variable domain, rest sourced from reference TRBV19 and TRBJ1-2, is DGGITQSPKYLFRKEGQNVTLSCEQNLNHDAMYWYRQDPGQGLRLIYYSQIVNDFQKGDIAEGYSVSREKKESFPLTVTSAQKNPTAFYLCASSMSVRPTLISWNGYTFGSGTRLTVV.

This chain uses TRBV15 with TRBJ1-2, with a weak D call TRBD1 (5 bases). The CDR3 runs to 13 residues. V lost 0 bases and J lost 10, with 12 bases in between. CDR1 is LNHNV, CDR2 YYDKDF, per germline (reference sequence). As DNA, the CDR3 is TGTGCCACCAGCAGAGATTCGGGACTATTCTACACCTTC. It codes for CATSRDSGLFYTF.

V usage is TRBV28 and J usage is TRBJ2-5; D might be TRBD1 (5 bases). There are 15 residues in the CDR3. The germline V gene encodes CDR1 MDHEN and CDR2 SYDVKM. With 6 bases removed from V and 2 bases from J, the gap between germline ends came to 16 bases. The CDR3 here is CASSPLGAGQETQYF. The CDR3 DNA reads TGTGCCAGCAGCCCCTTAGGGGCAGGGCAAGAGACCCAGTACTTC.

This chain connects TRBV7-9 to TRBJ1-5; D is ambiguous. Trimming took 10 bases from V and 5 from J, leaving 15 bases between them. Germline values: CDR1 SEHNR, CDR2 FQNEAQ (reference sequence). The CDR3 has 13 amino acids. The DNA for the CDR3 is TGTGCCACTGCGGTCGGCACTTATCAGCCCCAGCATTTT. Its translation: CATAVGTYQPQHF. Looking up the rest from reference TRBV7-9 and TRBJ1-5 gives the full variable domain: DTGVSQNPRHKITKRGQNVTFRCDPISEHNRLYWYRQTLGQGPEFLTYFQNEAQLEKSRLLSDRFSAERPKGSFSTLEIQRTEQGDSAMYLCATAVGTYQPQHFGDGTRLSIL.

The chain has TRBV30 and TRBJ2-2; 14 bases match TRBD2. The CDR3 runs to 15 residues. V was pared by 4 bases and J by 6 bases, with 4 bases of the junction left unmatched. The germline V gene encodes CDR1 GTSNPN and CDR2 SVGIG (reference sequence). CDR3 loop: CAWTGLAGEAGELFF. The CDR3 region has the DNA TGTGCCTGGACGGGACTAGCGGGAGAGGCCGGGGAGCTGTTTTTT. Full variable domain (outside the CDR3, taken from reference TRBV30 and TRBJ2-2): SQTIHQWPATLVQPVGSPLSLECTVEGTSNPNLYWYRQAAGRGLQLLFYSVGIGQISSEVPQNLSASRPQDRQFILSSKKLLLSDSGFYLCAWTGLAGEAGELFFGEGSRLTVL.